The clone carrying this TCR beta chain was counted a few times. Its target is unknown. These data originate in a study of shared clonotypes between healthy human individuals. Every immunoSEQ plate was one replicate of a subset's evenly spread DNA. Libraries were prepared by immunoSEQ multiplex PCR; TCRdb keeps only in-frame clonotypes and omits some of them. The sample includes some 350,000 clones, roughly 70% of them seen just once. Findings and limits, study-wide: Rarefaction indicated that sorted-subset sequencing remained incomplete although depth was large.

This TCR came from a man between 25 and 39 years old in good health. Sequenced: memory CD4+ T cells sorted from blood. The subset is: CD45RA-negative fraction.

DNA of the CDR3: TGTGCCAGCAGTTTAAATAGAATAGGAGAAGACAATGAGCAGTTCTTC. This sequence encodes CASSLNRIGEDNEQFF. V is TRBV28 and J is TRBJ2-1; D gene uncertain. The CDR3 contains 16 residues. The V gene lost 2 bases and the J gene lost 5 bases, with 16 bases spanning the gap. Germline V gene sequence: CDR1 MDHEN, CDR2 SYDVKM.